Each of the 14 T cell receptor beta chains below was sequenced from the same sample in a study of blood T cells in healthy people across ages. A second PCR, run for about 7 to 12 cycles, used a sample-barcoded 5' primer plus a J-beta primer mix. TCRdb processed the 5' RACE reads anew with MiXCR; each CDR3 protein has one entry. The data show some 1,500,000 distinct CDR3 sequences, with roughly 43% seen just once and approximately 4% held by the top ten. Sequencing input: blood. The receptors come from a woman younger than 30 in good health.

This chain uses TRBV5-1 with TRBJ2-3; maybe TRBD1 (5 bases). The V end lost 2 bases, the J end lost 1 base, and 17 bases lay between the germline ends. Germline-derived CDR1 and CDR2 are SGHRS and YFSETQ. This CDR3 comprises 17 residues. CDR3 coding DNA: TGCGCCAGCAGCTTTAGTCCCACAGGCAGGGGCACAGATACGCAGTATTTT. It specifies CASSFSPTGRGTDTQYF.

Comment on this clonotype: The junction and the germline gene differ at one end; a read error may be behind it. The J gene is TRBJ1-1, the V gene TRBV20-1, with no clear D. From germline, CDR1 is DFQATT and CDR2 SNEGSKA (reference sequence). The CDR3 loop spans 14 amino acids. Here the CDR3 DNA reads TGCGGTGCTAGAGATCGGACGGTGAACACTGAAGCTTTCTTT. Amino acids: CGARDRTVNTEAFF.

The chain combines TRBV29-1 with TRBJ1-1, with 10 bases identical to TRBD1. With 7 bases clipped from V and 3 bases from J, the junction kept 8 bases outside the gene matches. Looked up from germline, CDR1 is SQVTM and CDR2 is ANQGSEA. The CDR3 extends over 14 amino acids. This CDR3 is CSGQGAMLDTEAFF. Written as DNA, the CDR3 is TGCAGCGGACAGGGGGCAATGTTAGACACTGAAGCTTTCTTT.

The genes are TRBV4-2 and TRBJ2-7, with 8 bases identical to TRBD2. Germline CDR1 LGHNA, CDR2 YNFKEQ. Losses at the gene ends were 2 bases for V and 2 bases for J; bases not matched to a gene: 8. This CDR3 has 16 residues. This CDR3 is CASSQPLLAATYEQYF. In nucleotides, the CDR3 is TGTGCCAGCAGCCAACCTTTACTAGCGGCCACCTACGAGCAGTACTTC.

The V call is TRBV21-1, the J call TRBJ2-1; the D call of TRBD2 is as the table states it, not checked on the DNA. TRBV21-1 represents a pseudogene. This CDR3 contains 19 residues. CDR3 in DNA: TGTACCAGCAGCAAAAGAGCTAGCGGGAGGGCAGGTGGTTACAATGAGCAGTTCTTC. This gives the protein CTSSKRASGRAGGYNEQFF.

The rearrangement uses TRBV12-3 or TRBV12-4 and TRBJ1-1; possibly TRBD1 for D (5 bases). With 2 bases removed from V and 0 bases from J, the gap between germline ends came to 16 bases. CDR3 length equals 17 residues. The CDR3: CASSLFWGPTLNTEAFF. DNA for the CDR3: TGTGCCAGCAGTTTATTTTGGGGACCTACTTTGAACACTGAAGCTTTCTTT.

This clonotype was picked up a small number of times. The CDR3 reads CSARDPYGDWGYTF. The DNA of the CDR3 is TGCAGTGCTAGAGATCCCTATGGTGACTGGGGCTACACCTTC. V usage is TRBV20-1 and J usage is TRBJ1-2; no clear D. The germline V and J ends were trimmed by 0 bases and 8 bases, with 16 bases remaining between them. Germline CDR1 and CDR2: DFQATT and SNEGSKA (reference sequence). The CDR3 runs to 14 residues.

The V call is TRBV12-3 or TRBV12-4, the J call TRBJ1-6; maybe TRBD1 (5 bases). This CDR3 has 14 residues. The V end was cut by 8 bases, the J end by 4 bases, with 12 bases between. The CDR3 DNA sequence: TGTGCCAGCGGTGGGGGAATTTATAATTCACCCCTCCACTTT. It yields the protein CASGGGIYNSPLHF.

This clonotype showed up just a few times. The chain has TRBV4-3 and TRBJ2-3, with 9 bases aligning to TRBD2. This CDR3 has 16 residues. Germline V lookup: CDR1 LGHNA, CDR2 YSLEER. After removal of 0 bases from V and 6 bases from J, the junction contained 7 bases not matched to a gene. The CDR3 coding sequence is TGCGCCAGCAGCCAAGAAGCTAGCGGGGTTGGGGATACGCAGTATTTT. Its protein product is CASSQEASGVGDTQYF.

V is TRBV20-1 and J is TRBJ2-5; TRBD2 matches at 8 bases. CDR1 and CDR2 (germline): DFQATT, SNEGSKA (reference sequence). This CDR3 has 15 residues. The J segment lost 11 bases and the V segment lost 2 bases, leaving 16 bases of the junction unmatched. The chain's CDR3 is CSARRLARSYNEQYF. CDR3 nucleotides: TGCAGTGCTAGAAGACTAGCGCGCTCCTACAATGAGCAGTACTTC.

There are many counts of this clonotype. This chain joins TRBV4-1 and TRBJ2-1; D unresolved. This CDR3 is 14 amino acids long. V was clipped by 0 bases and J by 8 bases, with 11 bases between them. Germline CDR1 reads MGHRA; CDR2 reads YSYEKL. This CDR3 is CASSQDLTSDEQFF. Written as DNA, the CDR3 is TGCGCCAGCAGCCAAGATCTTACGAGTGATGAGCAGTTCTTC.

The V and J genes are TRBV20-1 and TRBJ2-7, with TRBD2 identical over 11 bases. Germline values: CDR1 DFQATT, CDR2 SNEGSKA (reference sequence). The CDR3 consists of 15 residues. V dropped 6 bases and J dropped 2; count of bases not matched to a gene: 9. CDR3: CSALSSGRTPYEQYF. The DNA for the CDR3 is TGCAGTGCACTTTCTAGCGGGAGGACACCCTACGAGCAGTACTTC.

This clonotype was counted between two and nine times. The chain joins TRBV2 to TRBJ2-1; 8 bases align to TRBD2. The closer fit of TRBJ2-7 to the DNA end suggests the J call may be wrong. Germline CDR1 and CDR2: SNHLY and FYNNEI. The CDR3 is made up of 16 amino acids. The CDR3, as DNA: TGTGCCAGCATGGGGGTAGGACTAGCAGGTGACAATGAGCAGTACTTC. It specifies CASMGVGLAGDNEQYF.

The chain's CDR3 is CASRVGTGELFF. The CDR3 bases are TGTGCCAGCCGGGTGGGCACCGGGGAGCTGTTTTTT. The chain uses TRBV6-5 and TRBJ2-2; D unresolved. The CDR3 has 12 residues. V was cut by 8 bases and J by 4 bases, with 8 bases left in between. CDR1 MNHEY and CDR2 SVGAGI come from the germline V gene.